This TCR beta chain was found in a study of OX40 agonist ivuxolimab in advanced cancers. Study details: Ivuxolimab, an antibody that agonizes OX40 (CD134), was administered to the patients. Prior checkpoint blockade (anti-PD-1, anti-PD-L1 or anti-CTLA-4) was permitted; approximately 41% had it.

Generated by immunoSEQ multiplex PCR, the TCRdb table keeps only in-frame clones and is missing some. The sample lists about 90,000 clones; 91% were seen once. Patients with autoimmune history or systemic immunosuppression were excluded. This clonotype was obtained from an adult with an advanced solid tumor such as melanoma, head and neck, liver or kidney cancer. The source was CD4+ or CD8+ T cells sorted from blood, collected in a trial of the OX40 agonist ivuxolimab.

The CDR3 nucleotides read TGTGCCAGCGTCTCCGCGGGGCATGGGGCCAACGTCCTGACTTTC. As protein: CASVSAGHGANVLTF. The rearrangement uses TRBV28 and TRBJ2-6, with D possibly TRBD2 on 6 matching bases. V gave up 8 bases and J gave up 3 bases, with 14 bases separating them. The CDR3 sequence is 15 residues long. CDR1 and CDR2 (germline): MDHEN, SYDVKM.